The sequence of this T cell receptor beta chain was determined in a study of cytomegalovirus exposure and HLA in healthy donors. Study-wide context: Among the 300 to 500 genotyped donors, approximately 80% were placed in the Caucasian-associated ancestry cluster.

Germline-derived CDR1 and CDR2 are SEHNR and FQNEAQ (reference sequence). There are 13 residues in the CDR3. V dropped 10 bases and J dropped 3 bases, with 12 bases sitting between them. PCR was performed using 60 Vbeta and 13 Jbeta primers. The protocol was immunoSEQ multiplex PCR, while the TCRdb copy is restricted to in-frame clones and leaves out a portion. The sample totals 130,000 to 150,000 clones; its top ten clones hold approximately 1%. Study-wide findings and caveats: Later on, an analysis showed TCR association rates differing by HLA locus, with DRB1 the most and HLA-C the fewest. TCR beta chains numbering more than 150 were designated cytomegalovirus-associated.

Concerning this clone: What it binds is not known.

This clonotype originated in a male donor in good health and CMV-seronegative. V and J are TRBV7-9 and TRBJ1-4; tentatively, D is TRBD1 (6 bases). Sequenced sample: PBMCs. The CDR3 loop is CATLTGPNEKLFF. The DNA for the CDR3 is TGTGCCACCCTCACAGGGCCTAATGAAAAACTGTTTTTT.